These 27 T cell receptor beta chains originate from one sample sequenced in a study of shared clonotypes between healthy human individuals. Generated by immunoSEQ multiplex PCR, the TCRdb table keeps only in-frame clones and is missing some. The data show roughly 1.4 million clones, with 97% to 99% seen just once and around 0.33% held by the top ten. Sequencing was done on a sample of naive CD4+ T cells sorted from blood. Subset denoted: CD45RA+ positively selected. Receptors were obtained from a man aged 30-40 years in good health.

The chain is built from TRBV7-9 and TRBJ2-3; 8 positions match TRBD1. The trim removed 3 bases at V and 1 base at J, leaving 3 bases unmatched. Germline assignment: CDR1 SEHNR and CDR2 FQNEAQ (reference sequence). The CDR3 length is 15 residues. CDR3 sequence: CASSFQTGGTDTQYF. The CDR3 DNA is TGTGCCAGCAGCTTTCAGACAGGGGGCACAGATACGCAGTATTTT.

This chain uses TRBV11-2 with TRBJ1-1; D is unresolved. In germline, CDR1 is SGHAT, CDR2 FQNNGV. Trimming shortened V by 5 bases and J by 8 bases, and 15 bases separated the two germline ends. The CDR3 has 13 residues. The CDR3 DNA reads TGTGCCAGCAGCCCCAGAGGTGCTGGGGAAGCTTTCTTT. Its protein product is CASSPRGAGEAFF.

CDR3 nucleotides: TGTGCCAGCAGCTCCTACGTCCTCGGGGACAGGGGTCATGGCTACACCTTC. It yields the protein CASSSYVLGDRGHGYTF. V is TRBV7-8 and J is TRBJ1-2; 10 bases agree with TRBD1. From germline, CDR1 is SGHVS and CDR2 FQNEAQ. Trimming took 4 bases from V and 6 from J; bases not matched to a gene: 14. This CDR3 contains 17 residues.

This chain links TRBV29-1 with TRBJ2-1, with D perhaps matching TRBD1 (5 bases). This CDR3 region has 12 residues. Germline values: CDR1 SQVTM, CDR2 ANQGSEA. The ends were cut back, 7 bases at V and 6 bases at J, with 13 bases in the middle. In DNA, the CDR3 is TGCAGCGCGGATTTAACAGGCAATGAGCAGTTCTTC. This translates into CSADLTGNEQFF.

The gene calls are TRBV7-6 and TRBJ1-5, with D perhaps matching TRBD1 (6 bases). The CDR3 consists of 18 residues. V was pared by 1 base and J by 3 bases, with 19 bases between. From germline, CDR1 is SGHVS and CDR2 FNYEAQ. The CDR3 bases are TGTGCCAGCAGCTTAGTCCCAGGGGCAGGGAGTGTCAATCAGCCCCAGCATTTT. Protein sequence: CASSLVPGAGSVNQPQHF.

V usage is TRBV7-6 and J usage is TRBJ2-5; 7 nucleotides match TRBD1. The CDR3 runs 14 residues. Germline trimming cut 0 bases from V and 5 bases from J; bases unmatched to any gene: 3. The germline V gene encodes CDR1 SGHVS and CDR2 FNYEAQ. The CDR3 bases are TGTGCCAGCAGCTTAGCGACAGGGAAGGAGACCCAGTACTTC. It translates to CASSLATGKETQYF.

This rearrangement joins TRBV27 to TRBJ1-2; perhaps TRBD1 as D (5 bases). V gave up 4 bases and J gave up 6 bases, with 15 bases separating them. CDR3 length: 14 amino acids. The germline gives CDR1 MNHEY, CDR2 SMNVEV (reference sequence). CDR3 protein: CASSYRGRGDGYTF. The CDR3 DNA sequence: TGTGCCAGCAGTTATCGGGGACGTGGTGATGGCTACACCTTC.

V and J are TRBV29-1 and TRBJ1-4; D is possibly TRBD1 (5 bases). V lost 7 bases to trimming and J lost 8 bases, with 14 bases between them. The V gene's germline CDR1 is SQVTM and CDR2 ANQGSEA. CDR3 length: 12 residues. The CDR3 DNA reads TGCAGCGCCCAGGGCCAGGAGGAAAAACTGTTTTTT. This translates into CSAQGQEEKLFF.

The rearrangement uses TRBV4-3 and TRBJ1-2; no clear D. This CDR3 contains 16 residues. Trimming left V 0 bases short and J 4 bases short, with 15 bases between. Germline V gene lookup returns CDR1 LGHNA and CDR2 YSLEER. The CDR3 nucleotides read TGCGCCAGCAGCCAAGACGCCCGGGAGAGGAGCTATGGCTACACCTTC. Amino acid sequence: CASSQDARERSYGYTF.

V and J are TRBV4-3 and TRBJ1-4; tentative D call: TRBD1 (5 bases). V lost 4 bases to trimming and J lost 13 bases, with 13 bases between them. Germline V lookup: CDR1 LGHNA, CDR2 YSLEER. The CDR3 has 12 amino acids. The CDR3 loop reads CASSPRGEPLFF. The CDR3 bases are TGCGCCAGCAGCCCCCGGGGGGAACCACTGTTTTTT.

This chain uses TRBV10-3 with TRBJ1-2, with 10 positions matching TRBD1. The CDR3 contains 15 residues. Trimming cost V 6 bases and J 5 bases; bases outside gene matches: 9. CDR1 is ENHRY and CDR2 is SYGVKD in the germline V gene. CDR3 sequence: CAIREGQGVLYGYTF. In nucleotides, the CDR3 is TGTGCCATCAGAGAAGGACAGGGGGTGCTATATGGCTACACCTTC.

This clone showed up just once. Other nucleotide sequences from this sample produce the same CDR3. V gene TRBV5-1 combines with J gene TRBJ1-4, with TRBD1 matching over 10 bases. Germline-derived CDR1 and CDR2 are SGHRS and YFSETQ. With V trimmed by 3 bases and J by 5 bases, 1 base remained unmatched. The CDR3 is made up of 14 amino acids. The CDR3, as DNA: TGCGCCAGCAGCTCGGGACAGGGGAATGAAAAACTGTTTTTT. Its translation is CASSSGQGNEKLFF. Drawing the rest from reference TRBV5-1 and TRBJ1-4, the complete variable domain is KAGVTQTPRYLIKTRGQQVTLSCSPISGHRSVSWYQQTPGQGLQFLFEYFSETQRNKGNFPGRFSGRQFSNSRSEMNVSTLELGDSALYLCASSSGQGNEKLFFGSGTQLSVL.

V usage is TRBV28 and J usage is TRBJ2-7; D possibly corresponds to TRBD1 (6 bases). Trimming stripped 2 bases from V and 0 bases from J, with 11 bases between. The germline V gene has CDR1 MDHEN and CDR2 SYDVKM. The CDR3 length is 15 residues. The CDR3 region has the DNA TGTGCCAGCAGTTTACACGGACAGAGCTCCTACGAGCAGTACTTC. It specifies CASSLHGQSSYEQYF. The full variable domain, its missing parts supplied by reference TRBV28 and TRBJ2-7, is DVKVTQSSRYLVKRTGEKVFLECVQDMDHENMFWYRQDPGLGLRLIYFSYDVKMKEKGDIPEGYSVSREKKERFSLILESASTNQTSMYLCASSLHGQSSYEQYFGPGTRLTVT.

This CDR3 is CASSLVLSPPQAQYF. The CDR3 DNA is TGTGCCAGCAGCTTAGTGTTGAGCCCCCCCCAGGCCCAGTACTTC. The rearrangement joins TRBV7-9 to TRBJ2-5; D not certain. V lost 1 base to trimming and J lost 9 bases, with 18 bases between them. Per the germline V gene, CDR1 is SEHNR and CDR2 is FQNEAQ (reference sequence). CDR3 length: 15 residues.

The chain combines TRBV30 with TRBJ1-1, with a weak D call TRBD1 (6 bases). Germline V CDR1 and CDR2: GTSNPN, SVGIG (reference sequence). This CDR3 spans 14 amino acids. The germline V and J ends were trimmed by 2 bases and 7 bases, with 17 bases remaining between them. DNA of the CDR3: TGTGCCTGGAGTCGGGCGGGACAACGGGTTGAAGCTTTCTTT. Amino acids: CAWSRAGQRVEAFF.

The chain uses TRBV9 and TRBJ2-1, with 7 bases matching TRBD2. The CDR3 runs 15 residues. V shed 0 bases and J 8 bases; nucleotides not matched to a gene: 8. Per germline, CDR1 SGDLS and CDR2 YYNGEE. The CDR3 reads CASSVGRGSWDEQFF. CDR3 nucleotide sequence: TGTGCCAGCAGCGTAGGTCGCGGGAGTTGGGATGAGCAGTTCTTC.

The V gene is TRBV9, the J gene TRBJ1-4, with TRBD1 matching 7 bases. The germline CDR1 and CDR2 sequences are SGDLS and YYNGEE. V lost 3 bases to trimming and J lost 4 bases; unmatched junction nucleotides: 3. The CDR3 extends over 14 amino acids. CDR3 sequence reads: CASSATGRNEKLFF. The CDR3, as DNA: TGTGCCAGCAGCGCGACAGGGCGTAATGAAAAACTGTTTTTT.

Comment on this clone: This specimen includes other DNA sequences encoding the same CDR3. This CDR3 reads CASSPGGYNEQFF. CDR3 nucleotides: TGTGCCAGCTCCCCAGGGGGCTACAATGAGCAGTTCTTC. The rearrangement joins TRBV18 to TRBJ2-1, with 7 bases aligning to TRBD1. This CDR3 has 13 amino acids. CDR1 KGHSH and CDR2 LQKENI come from the germline V gene. V was pared by 6 bases and J by 3 bases, with 2 bases of the junction left unmatched.

CDR3 sequence reads: CASSGTRVHGYTF. The CDR3 region has the DNA TGTGCCAGCAGCGGAACCAGGGTCCATGGCTACACCTTC. The chain has TRBV5-6 and TRBJ1-2; maybe TRBD1 (5 bases). The CDR3 sequence is 13 residues long. V lost 4 bases to trimming and J lost 6 bases, with 13 bases between them. Germline V gene lookup returns CDR1 SGHDT and CDR2 YYEEEE.

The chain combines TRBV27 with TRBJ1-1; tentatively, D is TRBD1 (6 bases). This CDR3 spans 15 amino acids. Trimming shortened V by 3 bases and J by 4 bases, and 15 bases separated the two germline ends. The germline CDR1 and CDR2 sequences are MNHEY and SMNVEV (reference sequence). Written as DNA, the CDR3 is TGTGCCAGCAGTTTTCTGAGACAGGAGATCACTGAAGCTTTCTTT. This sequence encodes CASSFLRQEITEAFF.

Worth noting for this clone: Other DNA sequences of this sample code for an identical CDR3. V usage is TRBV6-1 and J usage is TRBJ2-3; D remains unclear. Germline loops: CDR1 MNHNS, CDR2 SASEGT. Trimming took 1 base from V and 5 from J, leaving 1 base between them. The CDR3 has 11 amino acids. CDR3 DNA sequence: TGTGCCAGCAGTGAAGGAGATACGCAGTATTTT. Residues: CASSEGDTQYF.

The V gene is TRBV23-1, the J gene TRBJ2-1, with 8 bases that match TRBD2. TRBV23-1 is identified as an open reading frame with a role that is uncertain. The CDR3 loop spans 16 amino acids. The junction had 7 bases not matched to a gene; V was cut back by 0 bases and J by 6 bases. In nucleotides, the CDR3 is TGCGCCAGCAGTCAATCTCCAGCGGGAGTCATCAATGAGCAGTTCTTC. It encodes CASSQSPAGVINEQFF.

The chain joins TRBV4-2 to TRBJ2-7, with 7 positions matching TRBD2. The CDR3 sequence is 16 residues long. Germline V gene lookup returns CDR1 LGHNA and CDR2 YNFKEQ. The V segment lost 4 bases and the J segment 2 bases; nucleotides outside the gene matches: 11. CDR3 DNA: TGTGCCAGCAGCCCCACTACCGACGGGAGGCCCTACGAGCAGTACTTC. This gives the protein CASSPTTDGRPYEQYF.

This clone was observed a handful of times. Written as DNA, the CDR3 is TGTGCCAGCAGCTCGGGACTAGCGGGAAACACCGGGGAGCTGTTTTTT. Protein sequence: CASSSGLAGNTGELFF. The chain has TRBV5-5 and TRBJ2-2; 13 nucleotides match TRBD2. This CDR3 is 16 amino acids long. In germline, CDR1 is SGHKS, CDR2 YYEKEE (reference sequence). V was pared by 3 bases and J by 2 bases, with 1 base of the junction left unmatched.

The CDR3 region has the DNA TGTGCCAGCAGCGCACAGGGCGGTAATGAAAAACTGTTTTTT. Its translation is CASSAQGGNEKLFF. The rearrangement uses TRBV5-5 and TRBJ1-4, with a weak D call TRBD1 (6 bases). The CDR3 extends over 14 amino acids. Germline CDR1 reads SGHKS; CDR2 reads YYEKEE (reference sequence). V was trimmed by 4 bases and J by 4 bases, leaving 11 bases between them.

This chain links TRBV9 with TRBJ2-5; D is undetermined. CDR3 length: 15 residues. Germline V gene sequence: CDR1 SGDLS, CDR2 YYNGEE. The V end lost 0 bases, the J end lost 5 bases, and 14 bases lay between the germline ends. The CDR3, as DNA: TGTGCCAGCAGCGTAGGCCCAATGGGTTCGGAGACCCAGTACTTC. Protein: CASSVGPMGSETQYF.

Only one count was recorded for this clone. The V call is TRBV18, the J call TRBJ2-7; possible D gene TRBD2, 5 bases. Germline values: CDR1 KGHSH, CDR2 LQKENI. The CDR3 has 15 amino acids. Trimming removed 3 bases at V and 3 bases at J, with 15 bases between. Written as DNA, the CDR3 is TGTGCCAGCTCACCGGAGAGGGAGCCCCACTACGAGCAGTACTTC. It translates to CASSPEREPHYEQYF.